The clone carrying this T cell receptor (beta chain) occurred many times. Its specificity is unknown. This sample is part of a study of T cells in Graves' hyperthyroidism and ophthalmopathy. This sample holds PBMCs from less than 13 ml fresh peripheral blood. Study findings and constraints: Before onset, ophthalmopathy was predicted by the model a median about 6.2 months earlier.

The CDR3 contains 17 residues. From germline, CDR1 is LNHDA and CDR2 SQIVND (reference sequence). V lost 6 bases, J lost 2 bases, and 11 bases stayed unmatched. What was amplified from RNA transcripts were TCR beta CDR3 regions. The TCR CDR3 first-round RT-PCR relied on the HTBI primer set. TCRdb reanalysed the multiplex PCR reads using MiXCR and keeps one entry per CDR3 protein. This sample has roughly 300,000 distinct CDR3 sequences, with approximately 15% found just once. The source is a woman in her twenties or thirties with Graves' hyperthyroidism. Sequenced material: blood. The rearrangement joins TRBV19 to TRBJ2-7; 12 bases match TRBD2. CDR3 in amino acids: CASSPGRGLAGAYEQYF. For the CDR3, the DNA is TGTGCCAGTAGCCCCGGTAGGGGACTAGCGGGCGCCTACGAGCAGTACTTC.